This is a list of T cell receptor beta chains from one sample in a study of control samples from healthy donors and cancer patients. Repertoires were generated with immunoSEQ multiplex PCR, while TCRdb's copy carries only in-frame clones and drops some. Counted here are approximately 140,000 clones, 70% to 90% occurring once; the ten biggest clones make up approximately 9.4%. Sequencing was done on a sample of blood. The receptors were sampled from a woman in her thirties in good health. The CDR3 runs from the conserved cysteine through the conserved F or W. The order of the fields is V gene, clone size, J gene, D gene, CDR3 protein, CDR3 DNA. A D gene is named only where the DNA matches it firmly. Clone size is given for some rows only: seen once, a few or many times, or a class if the clone is expanded.

TRBV6-5	few	TRBJ1-2	-	CASTEGGDYGYTF	TGTGCCAGCACCGAGGGGGGGGACTATGGCTACACCTTC
TRBV30	-	TRBJ1-5	-	CAWKAAANQPQHF	TGTGCCTGGAAGGCAGCCGCCAATCAGCCCCAGCATTTT
TRBV18	once	TRBJ1-3	-	CASSPETGRSGNTIYF	TGTGCCAGCTCACCAGAAACAGGGCGCTCTGGAAACACCATATATTTT
TRBV3-1/TRBV3-2	-	TRBJ1-2	-	CASSHGAGRESNYGYTF	TGTGCCAGCAGCCATGGCGCCGGCCGGGAGAGTAACTATGGCTACACCTTC
TRBV11-2	-	TRBJ2-5	TRBD2	CASSERTSGTGETQYF	TGTGCCAGCAGCGAACGGACTAGCGGGACTGGAGAGACCCAGTACTTC
TRBV2	-	TRBJ1-4	TRBD1	CARGTQGLNEKLFF	TGTGCCAGAGGAACACAGGGGCTTAATGAAAAACTGTTTTTT
TRBV5-1	-	TRBJ1-4	-	CASSSGPGEKLFF	TGCGCCAGCAGCTCGGGTCCGGGAGAAAAACTGTTTTTT
TRBV6-1	-	TRBJ2-7	-	CASSEGGSSYEQYF	TGTGCCAGCAGTGAAGGGGGATCCTCCTACGAGCAGTACTTC
TRBV20-1	-	TRBJ1-1	-	CSVAGNTEAFF	TGCAGTGTGGCGGGCAACACTGAAGCTTTCTTT
TRBV19	-	TRBJ1-5	-	CASSMGGGYSNQPQHF	TGTGCCAGTAGTATGGGGGGAGGCTATAGCAATCAGCCCCAGCATTTT
TRBV7-8	-	TRBJ2-5	TRBD1	CASSPYLRGQETQYF	TGTGCCAGCAGCCCCTACCTCAGGGGGCAAGAGACCCAGTACTTC
TRBV28	-	TRBJ1-1	-	CASSILWGGNTEAFF	TGTGCCAGCAGCATCCTTTGGGGGGGAAACACTGAAGCTTTCTTT
TRBV6-2/TRBV6-3	-	TRBJ2-7	-	CASSPDIFSYEQYF	TGTGCCAGCAGCCCCGATATATTTTCCTACGAGCAGTACTTC
TRBV9	few	TRBJ2-2	-	CASSVVGYSTGELFF	TGTGCCAGCAGCGTAGTGGGGTATTCCACCGGGGAGCTGTTTTTT
TRBV6-5	-	TRBJ2-7	TRBD1	CASSAEDRGPYEQYF	TGTGCCAGCAGCGCCGAAGACAGGGGTCCCTACGAGCAGTACTTC
TRBV6-4	few	TRBJ2-2	TRBD1	CASRAGTGGTGELFF	TGTGCCAGCAGAGCCGGGACAGGGGGGACCGGGGAGCTGTTTTTT
TRBV19	once	TRBJ1-5	-	CASSWSLDKRGQPQHF	TGTGCCAGTAGTTGGAGTTTGGACAAACGGGGCCAGCCCCAGCATTTT
TRBV4-2	-	TRBJ1-3	-	CASSHVLEYQGQSSGNTIYF	TGTGCCAGCAGCCACGTTTTAGAATACCAAGGACAGAGCTCTGGAAACACCATATATTTT
TRBV27	-	TRBJ1-2	TRBD1	CASSSSRDRSNFYGYTF	TGTGCCAGCAGTTCCTCCCGGGACAGGTCCAACTTCTATGGCTACACCTTC
TRBV5-1	-	TRBJ2-7	TRBD2	CASSLGAGPSGSYEQYF	TGCGCCAGCAGCTTAGGCGCCGGCCCTAGCGGCTCCTACGAGCAGTACTTC
TRBV6-5	-	TRBJ2-1	TRBD2	CASSYVAGDSYNEQFF	TGTGCCAGCAGTTACGTAGCGGGAGACTCCTACAATGAGCAGTTCTTC
TRBV5-5	-	TRBJ1-1	-	CASSPRGGNTEAFF	TGTGCCAGCAGCCCGCGAGGGGGTAACACTGAAGCTTTCTTT
TRBV3-1/TRBV3-2	few	TRBJ1-2	-	CASSADSTNYGYTF	TGTGCCAGCAGCGCGGACAGCACTAACTATGGCTACACCTTC
TRBV19	-	TRBJ2-2	-	CASSIRGPTGELFF	TGTGCCAGTAGTATAAGAGGGCCCACCGGGGAGCTGTTTTTT
TRBV5-4	once	TRBJ1-2	TRBD1	CASSTNPGTGGGGYTF	TGTGCCAGCAGCACCAACCCTGGGACAGGGGGCGGTGGCTACACCTTC
TRBV5-1	-	TRBJ2-5	-	CASSLDQETQYF	TGCGCCAGCAGCTTGGACCAAGAGACCCAGTACTTC
TRBV10-2	-	TRBJ2-7	TRBD1	CASSRTGGEQYF	TGCGCCAGCAGTCGAACAGGGGGCGAGCAGTACTTC
TRBV7-2	-	TRBJ2-6	-	CASSSGGWDPGANVLTF	TGTGCCAGCAGCTCCGGAGGTTGGGACCCTGGGGCCAACGTCCTGACTTTC
TRBV18	-	TRBJ2-2	-	CASSPLREGTGELFF	TGTGCCAGCTCACCACTTCGAGAAGGGACCGGGGAGCTGTTTTTT
TRBV6-4	-	TRBJ2-3	-	CASSADTGTQYF	TGTGCCAGCAGTGCCGATACGGGTACGCAGTATTTT
TRBV6-5	-	TRBJ1-3	-	CASSYSRGNTIYF	TGTGCCAGCAGTTACTCGCGAGGAAACACCATATATTTT
TRBV19	-	TRBJ1-1	TRBD1	CASRDRDMNTEAFF	TGTGCCAGTAGGGACAGGGATATGAACACTGAAGCTTTCTTT
TRBV29-1	once	TRBJ2-3	-	CSVEVRGDTQYF	TGCAGCGTTGAAGTGAGGGGCGATACGCAGTATTTT
TRBV20-1	-	TRBJ1-1	-	CSERSNTEAFF	TGCAGTGAAAGGTCGAACACTGAAGCTTTCTTT
TRBV28	-	TRBJ2-7	-	CASTTSRLPRRGLSYEQYF	TGTGCCAGCACCACCTCCAGACTTCCGCGGCGGGGCCTCTCCTACGAGCAGTACTTC
TRBV7-2	-	TRBJ1-2	TRBD1	CASSPAGTGYGYTF	TGTGCCAGCAGCCCCGCCGGGACAGGGTATGGCTACACCTTC
TRBV6-5	-	TRBJ2-7	TRBD2	CASSRSSGSLREQYF	TGTGCCAGCAGCCGATCAAGCGGGAGTTTGCGAGAGCAGTACTTC
TRBV27	few	TRBJ2-1	TRBD2	CASSLLSSTSGYNEQFF	TGTGCCAGCAGTTTATTGAGTAGTACTAGCGGTTACAATGAGCAGTTCTTC
TRBV19	-	TRBJ1-5	-	CASSIGRHQPQHF	TGTGCCAGTAGTATAGGTAGGCATCAGCCCCAGCATTTT
TRBV2	-	TRBJ1-6	-	CASSGAGPSSYNSPLHF	TGTGCCAGCAGTGGGGCAGGGCCGAGCTCCTATAATTCACCCCTCCACTTT